A selection of T cell receptor beta chains follows, all from one sample in a study of shared clonotypes between healthy human individuals. The assay was immunoSEQ multiplex PCR, and TCRdb's table has in-frame clones only and misses some. Among around 1.6 million clones listed, 98% were seen once. Sequenced sample: naive CD4+ T cells sorted from blood. These receptors came from a young man in good health. Each CDR3 is given with its conserved first and last residue. A D gene is named only where the DNA matches it firmly. Where a row states a size, it is once, few, many or the class of an expanded clone; other rows omit it.

v_gene	j_gene	abundance	d_gene	CDR3aa	CDR3nt
TRBV10-1	TRBJ1-1	.	.	CASSSAANTEAFF	TGCGCCAGCAGTTCGGCCGCGAACACTGAAGCTTTCTTT
TRBV5-1	TRBJ2-3	.	TRBD2	CASSLETSGSTDTQYF	TGCGCCAGCAGCTTGGAGACTAGCGGTAGCACAGATACGCAGTATTTT
TRBV5-4	TRBJ2-7	.	TRBD1	CASSSRDRPSYEQYF	TGTGCCAGCAGCTCCCGGGACAGGCCTTCCTACGAGCAGTACTTC
TRBV4-3	TRBJ2-5	once	.	CASSQNELGPQETQYF	TGCGCCAGCAGCCAAAATGAACTGGGGCCACAAGAGACCCAGTACTTC
TRBV2	TRBJ2-1	.	.	CANTLESPGSSYNEQFF	TGTGCCAACACATTGGAAAGCCCCGGGAGCTCCTACAATGAGCAGTTCTTC
TRBV5-1	TRBJ2-7	.	TRBD2	CASSLVPSGSRYEQYF	TGCGCCAGCAGCTTGGTTCCCAGCGGGAGTAGGTACGAGCAGTACTTC
TRBV18	TRBJ2-7	.	TRBD2	CASSPSSPGLAGGPITF	TGTGCCAGCTCACCCTCATCACCGGGACTAGCGGGAGGGCCGATCACCTTC
TRBV9	TRBJ2-7	.	.	CASSVGQGHTYEQYF	TGTGCCAGCAGCGTAGGGCAGGGACATACCTACGAGCAGTACTTC
TRBV11-2	TRBJ2-7	.	TRBD2	CASSLAGPGGATYEQYF	TGTGCCAGCAGCTTAGCCGGTCCGGGAGGAGCCACCTACGAGCAGTACTTC
TRBV7-2	TRBJ2-7	.	.	CASSWVHEQYF	TGTGCCAGCAGTTGGGTTCACGAGCAGTACTTC
TRBV18	TRBJ2-5	.	.	CASSPNPGIQETQYF	TGTGCCAGCTCACCGAACCCAGGGATCCAAGAGACCCAGTACTTC
TRBV29-1	TRBJ1-2	once	.	CSVAGVLGGYTF	TGCAGCGTTGCCGGGGTTTTGGGTGGCTACACCTTC
TRBV14	TRBJ2-3	.	.	CASSQDPAEDTQYF	TGTGCCAGCAGCCAAGATCCGGCAGAAGATACGCAGTATTTT